This T cell receptor (beta chain) was identified during a study of molecular identifiers for immune sequencing clone quantification. Study details: Four portions were sequenced after RNA from 20,000 or 100,000 naive CD8 cells was split five ways in replicates.

Bulk TCR libraries used previously described methods and listed TCR primers. MiXCR, run by TCRdb on the PCR reads, gives a single entry per CDR3 protein. The data show more than 95,000 distinct CDR3 sequences, roughly a quarter seen once. This clonotype showed up just a few times. The antigen is undetermined. A much larger clone differs by one base, so this may be a read error. General study findings and limits: In cases of identical TCR molecules sharing a barcode, highly expanded clone sizes could be underestimated.

Sorted naive CD8 T cells were those defined as CD8+CD4-CCR7+CD45RA+. Germline V lookup: CDR1 SGHAT, CDR2 FQNNGV. V dropped 5 bases and J dropped 4 bases, with 9 bases sitting between them. The CDR3 length is 12 residues. This sequence was found in a human donor in good health. Some libraries in this study had Jurkat cell RNA spiked in. The V and J genes are TRBV11-2 and TRBJ2-7; possibly TRBD2 for D (6 bases). The material sequenced was naive CD8+ T cells from blood, with Jurkat cell RNA spiked in. The subset was: FACS-sorted CD8+CD4-CCR7+CD45RA+ naive T cells. The CDR3 here is CASSHGRYEQYF. In nucleotides, the CDR3 is TGTGCCAGCAGCCATGGGAGGTACGAGCAGTACTTC.